The 21 T cell receptor beta chains below were found in one sample sequenced in a study of PD-1 blockade in mismatch repair-deficient tumors. Produced via immunoSEQ multiplex PCR; TCRdb's table is partial and in-frame only. The sample contains under 50,000 clones, approximately 80% of which appear only once. Here the sequenced sample was PBMCs, taken around 40 weeks after starting pembrolizumab. These receptors originate from an adult with mismatch repair-deficient cancer.

J is TRBJ2-2 and V is TRBV30, with TRBD2 matching over 8 bases. Germline V gene sequence: CDR1 GTSNPN, CDR2 SVGIG (reference sequence). The CDR3 contains 17 residues. V shed 2 bases and J 5 bases; nucleotides not matched to a gene: 13. The CDR3 nucleotides read TGTGCCTGGAGTCCATTAACCAGCGGGAGTCGAACCGGGGAGCTGTTTTTT. Protein product: CAWSPLTSGSRTGELFF.

The J gene is TRBJ2-1, the V gene TRBV13, with 13 bases matching TRBD2. Germline V gene data show CDR1 as PRHDT and CDR2 as FYEKMQ (reference sequence). This CDR3 contains 17 residues. V gave up 4 bases and J gave up 2 bases; unmatched junction bases: 5. The CDR3 DNA sequence: TGTGCCAGCAGCTCCGGACTAGCGGGAGCTACCTACAATGAGCAGTTCTTC. Residues: CASSSGLAGATYNEQFF.

The chain joins TRBV19 to TRBJ2-7; D is possibly TRBD2 (6 bases). CDR1 LNHDA and CDR2 SQIVND come from the germline V gene (reference sequence). Deletions cut 5 bases from V and 5 bases from J, with 10 bases between. CDR3 length: 12 amino acids. The CDR3 DNA sequence: TGTGCCAGTAGTCCGGAGGGCCACGAGCAGTACTTC. Translating gives CASSPEGHEQYF.

The chain has TRBV30 and TRBJ2-5, with unresolved D. In germline, CDR1 is GTSNPN, CDR2 SVGIG (reference sequence). There are 13 residues in the CDR3. Trimming pared 0 bases from V and 1 base from J, leaving 6 bases between. CDR3 amino acids: CAWSVTSQETQYF. The CDR3 DNA is TGTGCCTGGAGTGTAACGAGCCAAGAGACCCAGTACTTC. Filled out from reference TRBV30 and TRBJ2-5, the complete variable domain reads SQTIHQWPATLVQPVGSPLSLECTVEGTSNPNLYWYRQAAGRGLQLLFYSVGIGQISSEVPQNLSASRPQDRQFILSSKKLLLSDSGFYLCAWSVTSQETQYFGPGTRLLVL.

This clone was detected a few times. This sequence joins TRBV28 and TRBJ2-7, with 10 bases aligning to TRBD2. CDR1 is MDHEN and CDR2 is SYDVKM in the germline V gene. This CDR3 has 13 residues. V lost 11 bases and J lost 4; bases outside the gene matches: 8. DNA of the CDR3: TGTGCCGGGAGTAGCGGGAGGAGTTACGAGCAGTACTTC. Protein: CAGSSGRSYEQYF.

The gene calls are TRBV18 and TRBJ1-5, with TRBD1 identical over 7 bases. CDR3 size: 15 residues. Trimming removed 3 bases from V and 6 bases from J; junction bases left unmatched: 8. CDR1 and CDR2 (germline): KGHSH, LQKENI. In DNA, the CDR3 is TGTGCCAGCTCACCCATCAGGGGGTTAGTTCAGCCCCAGCATTTT. Amino acids: CASSPIRGLVQPQHF.

This rearrangement joins TRBV2 to TRBJ1-2; no reliable D call. CDR3 length: 12 amino acids. Per germline, CDR1 SNHLY and CDR2 FYNNEI. The V gene lost 4 bases and the J gene lost 4 bases, with 7 bases spanning the gap. The CDR3 spells CASSGSGYGYTF. CDR3 nucleotide sequence: TGTGCCAGCAGTGGTAGCGGCTATGGCTACACCTTC.

V usage is TRBV7-9 and J usage is TRBJ2-7; weak D call: TRBD1 (8 bases). CDR1 is SEHNR, CDR2 FQNEAQ, per germline (reference sequence). The CDR3 totals 15 residues. Between the trimmed V and J ends, which lost 1 base and 6 bases, there was a span of 16 bases. The CDR3 spells CASSLGTTGGGEQYF. The CDR3 DNA follows: TGTGCCAGCAGCTTAGGAACTACAGGGGGGGGCGAGCAGTACTTC.

The count of this clone is one. The V and J genes are TRBV6-1 and TRBJ2-3; the match to TRBD2 covers 11 bases. The ends lost 2 bases at V and 4 bases at J; junction bases unmatched: 2. CDR3 length: 15 residues. The germline V gene encodes CDR1 MNHNS and CDR2 SASEGT. This chain's CDR3 is CASSELAGGADTQYF. The DNA of the CDR3 is TGTGCCAGCAGTGAACTAGCGGGAGGCGCAGATACGCAGTATTTT.

The CDR3 sequence: CASSFKQLAGGGATQYF. CDR3 in DNA: TGTGCCAGCAGCTTCAAGCAACTAGCGGGAGGGGGGGCTACGCAGTATTTT. This chain joins TRBV7-3 and TRBJ2-3; 13 bases are shared with TRBD2. CDR1 and CDR2 from the germline V gene are SGHTA and FQGTGA. The length of the CDR3 is 17 residues. Unmatched junction bases numbered 11, after V lost 3 bases and J lost 8 bases.

The table lists this clone with a few counts. The chain employs TRBV28 and TRBJ1-6; weak D call: TRBD1 (5 bases). Per germline, CDR1 MDHEN and CDR2 SYDVKM. The CDR3 loop spans 13 amino acids. V gave up 3 bases and J gave up 8 bases, with 8 bases separating them. CDR3 sequence (DNA): TGTGCCAGCAGTTTGGTCAGGGATTCACCCCTCCACTTT. As protein: CASSLVRDSPLHF.

This chain uses TRBV28 with TRBJ1-1, with TRBD1 as a possible D gene (6 bases). CDR3 length: 12 residues. Looked up from germline, CDR1 is MDHEN and CDR2 is SYDVKM. V lost 8 bases and J 1 base, leaving 8 bases between the germline ends. The chain's CDR3 is CASQTGNTEAFF. The CDR3 DNA sequence: TGTGCCAGCCAGACAGGGAACACTGAAGCTTTCTTT. Full variable domain (rest looked up from reference TRBV28 and TRBJ1-1): DVKVTQSSRYLVKRTGEKVFLECVQDMDHENMFWYRQDPGLGLRLIYFSYDVKMKEKGDIPEGYSVSREKKERFSLILESASTNQTSMYLCASQTGNTEAFFGQGTRLTVV.

The J gene is TRBJ1-4, the V gene TRBV6-1, with a possible D match to TRBD1 (5 bases). Germline-derived CDR1 and CDR2 are MNHNS and SASEGT. This CDR3 comprises 15 residues. With 1 base removed from V and 7 bases from J, the gap between germline ends came to 13 bases. The CDR3, as DNA: TGTGCCAGCAGTGAAGGGGGGGGGTTTGGTGAAAAACTGTTTTTT. The encoded protein is CASSEGGGFGEKLFF.

This clone was recorded once. The chain joins TRBV5-1 to TRBJ1-2, with D perhaps TRBD1 (5 bases). Trimming left V 0 bases short and J 0 bases short, with 9 bases between. CDR1 and CDR2 from the germline V gene are SGHRS and YFSETQ. This CDR3 region has 15 residues. The CDR3 sequence: CASSLVGVTNYGYTF. The CDR3 DNA reads TGCGCCAGCAGCTTGGTAGGGGTCACTAACTATGGCTACACCTTC.

This clone was seen once. The V gene is TRBV18, the J gene TRBJ1-1; D not certain. V was trimmed by 3 bases and J by 0 bases, leaving 14 bases between them. The germline V gene encodes CDR1 KGHSH and CDR2 LQKENI. The CDR3 spans 16 residues. For the CDR3, the DNA is TGTGCCAGCTCACCCTTTACATTGGAGCTGAACACTGAAGCTTTCTTT. It specifies CASSPFTLELNTEAFF.

The chain couples TRBV6-1 to TRBJ2-1; 11 bases agree with TRBD1. V lost 3 bases, J lost 5 bases, and 6 bases stayed unmatched. Germline V gene sequence: CDR1 MNHNS, CDR2 SASEGT. The length of the CDR3 is 16 residues. CDR3 coding DNA: TGTGCCAGCAGTGACGGACAGGGGGCGGGGAACAATGAGCAGTTCTTC. It is translated as CASSDGQGAGNNEQFF.

The chain combines TRBV2 with TRBJ1-2; 7 positions match TRBD1. J gave up 4 bases and V 6 bases, and 11 bases lay outside the gene matches. Germline lookup yields CDR1 SNHLY and CDR2 FYNNEI. The CDR3 consists of 15 residues. CDR3 loop: CASSRREPGGYGYTF. The CDR3 nucleotides are TGTGCCAGCAGCCGGAGAGAGCCAGGGGGCTATGGCTACACCTTC.

J is TRBJ1-6 and V is TRBV5-1; no reliable D call. The CDR3 is 15 residues long. The germline V gene has CDR1 SGHRS and CDR2 YFSETQ. V was clipped by 2 bases and J by 0 bases, with 6 bases between them. Here the CDR3 reads CASSLQSSYNSPLHF. CDR3 nucleotides: TGCGCCAGCAGCTTACAGAGCTCCTATAATTCACCCCTCCACTTT. The complete variable domain, with remaining parts taken from reference TRBV5-1 and TRBJ1-6, reads KAGVTQTPRYLIKTRGQQVTLSCSPISGHRSVSWYQQTPGQGLQFLFEYFSETQRNKGNFPGRFSGRQFSNSRSEMNVSTLELGDSALYLCASSLQSSYNSPLHFGNGTRLTVT.

This rearrangement joins TRBV5-1 to TRBJ2-1, with TRBD2 identical over 9 bases. The CDR3 length is 14 residues. V lost 5 bases and J lost 7; bases outside the gene matches: 7. The germline gives CDR1 SGHRS, CDR2 YFSETQ. This CDR3 is CASSTWTSENEQFF. In DNA form, the CDR3 reads TGCGCCAGCAGTACTTGGACTAGCGAGAATGAGCAGTTCTTC.

This chain connects TRBV5-1 to TRBJ2-3, with D tentatively TRBD2 (6 bases). The V end was cut by 0 bases, the J end by 2 bases, with 10 bases between. The CDR3 spans 15 residues. From germline, CDR1 is SGHRS and CDR2 YFSETQ. The CDR3 is CASSLGGGITDTQYF. The CDR3 DNA reads as TGCGCCAGCAGCTTGGGTGGGGGGATCACAGATACGCAGTATTTT.

This sequence joins TRBV10-3 and TRBJ2-7, with TRBD2 as a possible D gene (6 bases). Per germline, CDR1 ENHRY and CDR2 SYGVKD. The CDR3 is 14 amino acids. V lost 2 bases, J lost 0 bases, and 8 bases lay in between. The CDR3 region has the DNA TGTGCCATCAGTGAGGGGACTCGCTCCTACGAGCAGTACTTC. This gives the protein CAISEGTRSYEQYF.